The clone carrying this T cell receptor beta chain was found a few times. As yet, its antigen is unknown. Assay: immunoSEQ multiplex PCR; the TCRdb copy retains only in-frame clones and omits some. The table includes 90,000 or so clones, approximately 91% detected once. The data derive from a study of T cell responses to AZD1222 COVID-19 vaccine. Trimming stripped 2 bases from V and 0 bases from J, with 14 bases between. Germline CDR1 reads KGHSH; CDR2 reads LQKENI. The CDR3 runs to 17 residues. Study findings and constraints: Donors were mostly white British, more females; clonal diversity possibly underestimated. Two AZD1222 administrations were followed by greater Spike-specific TCR breadth and depth. There were repertoire samples only from the period after the peak T cell response.

The source material was peripheral blood, sampled 28 days after the second AZD1222 dose. This sequence joins TRBV18 and TRBJ2-1; D may be TRBD1 (6 bases). This clonotype was obtained from an adult who received the AZD1222 COVID-19 vaccine. As DNA, the CDR3 is TGTGCCAGCTCACCAGGCCTGAGGACAGTCTCCTACAATGAGCAGTTCTTC. As protein: CASSPGLRTVSYNEQFF.